The 22 T cell receptor beta chains below all came from one sample that was sequenced in a study of response to subunit inactivated influenza vaccine. TCRdb analysed the RT-PCR reads with MiXCR anew, one entry per CDR3 protein. The sample records around 850,000 distinct CDR3 sequences, under 20% being singletons. Sample: PBMCs from blood, taken roughly 5 days after vaccination. These receptors came from a man between 45 and 60 years old who received an inactivated influenza vaccine.

The chain joins TRBV6-5 to TRBJ1-5, with 10 bases fitting TRBD1. CDR1 and CDR2 (germline): MNHEY, SVGAGI. The CDR3 is 16 amino acids. V was pared by 1 base and J by 2 bases, with 2 bases of the junction left unmatched. CDR3 amino acids: CASSYFGTGGNQPQHF. In nucleotides, the CDR3 is TGTGCCAGCAGTTACTTTGGGACAGGGGGCAATCAGCCCCAGCATTTT.

This clonotype was recorded only once. The rearrangement uses TRBV5-1 and TRBJ2-7; maybe TRBD2 (6 bases). Germline CDR1 and CDR2: SGHRS and YFSETQ. The V gene lost 6 bases and the J gene lost 2 bases, with 9 bases spanning the gap. CDR3 length equals 12 residues. The CDR3 DNA sequence: TGCGCCAGCACCGGGGAGGCCTACGAGCAGTACTTC. Amino acids: CASTGEAYEQYF. Complete variable domain (other parts from reference TRBV5-1 and TRBJ2-7): KAGVTQTPRYLIKTRGQQVTLSCSPISGHRSVSWYQQTPGQGLQFLFEYFSETQRNKGNFPGRFSGRQFSNSRSEMNVSTLELGDSALYLCASTGEAYEQYFGPGTRLTVT.

The V call is TRBV4-2, the J call TRBJ2-1; tentative D call: TRBD2 (6 bases). The V gene's germline CDR1 is LGHNA and CDR2 YNFKEQ. With 4 bases removed from V and 3 bases from J, the gap between germline ends came to 13 bases. The CDR3 has 15 amino acids. The CDR3 bases are TGTGCCAGCAGCCCCGGGCTAGCGCGCTACAATGAGCAGTTCTTC. Translating gives CASSPGLARYNEQFF.

This clonotype came up a few times. The V and J genes are TRBV12-3 or TRBV12-4 and TRBJ2-1, with 7 bases matching TRBD2. The V gene end was trimmed by 8 bases and the J gene end by 4 bases; junction bases not matched to a gene: 8. There are 14 residues in the CDR3. The CDR3 coding sequence is TGTGCCAGCTTGGGAACGGGACTATACAATGAGCAGTTCTTC. This sequence encodes CASLGTGLYNEQFF.

The rearrangement uses TRBV4-2 and TRBJ2-1, with D perhaps matching TRBD1 (6 bases). Germline CDR1 is LGHNA and CDR2 is YNFKEQ. Between the trimmed V and J ends, which lost 0 bases and 6 bases, there was a span of 9 bases. This CDR3 comprises 14 residues. CDR3 DNA sequence: TGTGCCAGCAGCCAAGATGAGACAGGCAATGAGCAGTTCTTC. It specifies CASSQDETGNEQFF.

In its sample, this clonotype was seen a few times. The chain carries TRBV11-1 and TRBJ1-1; 8 nucleotides line up with TRBD1. Germline-derived CDR1 and CDR2 are SGHAT and FQDESV (reference sequence). CDR3 length: 19 amino acids. Trimming at V came to 0 bases and at J to 9 bases, leaving 21 bases not matched to a gene. CDR3 sequence: CASSLAYGGIYRGSVQAFF. CDR3 DNA sequence: TGTGCCAGCAGCTTAGCGTACGGAGGTATATACAGGGGGAGTGTACAAGCTTTCTTT.

The chain uses TRBV7-2 and TRBJ2-1; TRBD2 aligns across 9 bases. V lost 5 bases to trimming and J lost 4 bases; unmatched junction nucleotides: 9. Germline CDR1 SGHTA, CDR2 FQGNSA. The CDR3 extends over 16 amino acids. The CDR3, as DNA: TGTGCCAGCAGCAGGGTAGCGGGGGCCATTTACAATGAGCAGTTCTTC. It specifies CASSRVAGAIYNEQFF.

This clonotype has ten or more counts. This chain connects TRBV29-1 to TRBJ2-3; TRBD1 or TRBD2 may be the D gene (5 bases each). Germline V gene sequence: CDR1 SQVTM, CDR2 ANQGSEA. Trimming stripped 6 bases from V and 0 bases from J, with 13 bases between. This CDR3 has 14 amino acids. CDR3 sequence (DNA): TGCAGCGTGGCCGGGACGTCTAGCACAGATACGCAGTATTTT. This sequence encodes CSVAGTSSTDTQYF.

This rearrangement joins TRBV9 to TRBJ1-6; the D gene is possibly TRBD1 (5 bases). CDR1 is SGDLS and CDR2 is YYNGEE in the germline V gene. The CDR3 runs to 16 residues. Trimming took off 4 bases at V and 0 bases at J, with 11 bases between the two ends. DNA for the CDR3: TGTGCCAGCAGCCGGGACCCGAGCTCCTATAATTCACCCCTCCACTTT. This translates into CASSRDPSSYNSPLHF. The full variable domain, its missing parts supplied by reference TRBV9 and TRBJ1-6, is DSGVTQTPKHLITATGQRVTLRCSPRSGDLSVYWYQQSLDQGLQFLIQYYNGEERAKGNILERFSAQQFPDLHSELNLSSLELGDSALYFCASSRDPSSYNSPLHFGNGTRLTVT.

The rearrangement joins TRBV5-1 to TRBJ2-7, with D perhaps matching TRBD1 or TRBD2 (5 bases each). Germline CDR1 reads SGHRS; CDR2 reads YFSETQ. The CDR3 length is 15 residues. Trimming stripped 0 bases from V and 1 base from J, with 11 bases between. CDR3 residues: CASSLAGRHSYEQYF. The CDR3 nucleotides are TGCGCCAGCAGCTTGGCGGGGCGTCATTCCTACGAGCAGTACTTC.

This clonotype was picked up a small number of times. The chain links TRBV6-5 to TRBJ2-5; D unclear. Trimming pared 0 bases from V and 3 bases from J, leaving 8 bases between. The germline V gene encodes CDR1 MNHEY and CDR2 SVGAGI. The CDR3 spans 14 residues. The CDR3 sequence is CASSYSVQEETQYF. In DNA, the CDR3 is TGTGCCAGCAGTTACTCGGTTCAGGAAGAGACCCAGTACTTC.

Ten or more counts support this clonotype. This chain connects TRBV20-1 to TRBJ2-5; D is unclear. V dropped 3 bases and J dropped 2 bases, with 10 bases sitting between them. The CDR3 is 13 residues long. In germline, CDR1 is DFQATT, CDR2 SNEGSKA (reference sequence). The CDR3 is CSARVANQETQYF. The CDR3 DNA sequence: TGCAGTGCTAGGGTAGCCAATCAAGAGACCCAGTACTTC.

The rearrangement uses TRBV11-3 and TRBJ2-3, with D possibly being TRBD1 or TRBD2 (5 bases each). This CDR3 contains 14 residues. CDR1 and CDR2 from the germline V gene are SGHNT and YENEEA. V was cut by 4 bases and J by 3 bases, with 11 bases left in between. CDR3 protein: CASSSMGPTDTQYF. CDR3 bases: TGTGCCAGCAGCTCCATGGGACCTACAGATACGCAGTATTTT.

This clonotype was seen a single time. V gene TRBV28 combines with J gene TRBJ2-1; D uncertain. CDR1 MDHEN and CDR2 SYDVKM come from the germline V gene. Trimming left V 5 bases short and J 5 bases short, with 13 bases between. The CDR3 loop spans 14 amino acids. CDR3 DNA sequence: TGTGCCAGCAGTGTCGAGGTTCCGAACAATGAGCAGTTCTTC. Translation: CASSVEVPNNEQFF.

The chain carries TRBV12-3 or TRBV12-4 and TRBJ1-3; TRBD1 matches at 7 bases. This CDR3 comprises 17 residues. Losses at the gene ends were 3 bases for V and 1 base for J; bases not matched to a gene: 9. The CDR3: CASSFSHRGGSGNTIYF. The CDR3 DNA reads TGTGCCAGCAGTTTTTCCCACAGGGGAGGTTCTGGAAACACCATATATTTT.

The chain combines TRBV20-1 with TRBJ2-5, with D hard to call. V was pared by 1 base and J by 7 bases, with 13 bases between. CDR1 is DFQATT, CDR2 SNEGSKA, per germline (reference sequence). There are 13 residues in the CDR3. DNA for the CDR3: TGCAGTGCTAGAGGCGCGTGGTTTGGGACCCAGTACTTC. It codes for CSARGAWFGTQYF.

This clonotype was seen at least ten times. The genes are TRBV6-6 and TRBJ1-1; no clear D. Between the trimmed V and J ends, which lost 5 bases and 5 bases, there was a span of 12 bases. The CDR3 spans 13 residues. Germline V gene sequence: CDR1 MNHNY, CDR2 SVGAGI (reference sequence). CDR3 sequence: CASSASVGTEAFF. The CDR3 nucleotides are TGTGCCAGCAGTGCCAGCGTGGGGACTGAAGCTTTCTTT.

The chain uses TRBV6-1 and TRBJ1-5, with D possibly matching TRBD1 (5 bases). The germline V gene encodes CDR1 MNHNS and CDR2 SASEGT. V gave up 5 bases and J gave up 7 bases, with 18 bases separating them. The CDR3 length is 15 residues. The CDR3 here is CASSRSGGEGQPQHF. The CDR3 DNA sequence: TGTGCCAGCAGTCGGTCGGGGGGGGAGGGACAGCCCCAGCATTTT.

This clonotype has a handful of counts. The chain combines TRBV6-2 or TRBV6-3 with TRBJ2-4, with a weak D call TRBD2 (5 bases). Trimming pared 6 bases from V and 7 bases from J, leaving 7 bases between. The CDR3 extends over 11 amino acids. Germline V gene data show CDR1 as MNHEY and CDR2 as SVGEGT. CDR3 loop: CASRSGNIQYF. CDR3 bases: TGTGCCAGCAGGTCGGGGAACATTCAGTACTTC.

This clonotype was detected a few times. The chain combines TRBV10-3 with TRBJ2-5; 9 bases line up with TRBD1. Germline V gene lookup returns CDR1 ENHRY and CDR2 SYGVKD. This CDR3 is built from 12 residues. V lost 10 bases to trimming and J lost 4 bases; unmatched junction nucleotides: 4. This CDR3 is CATADRGETQYF. In DNA form, the CDR3 reads TGTGCCACCGCGGACAGGGGAGAGACCCAGTACTTC.

This clonotype was counted only a few times. The rearrangement uses TRBV5-1 and TRBJ2-3; 11 bases match TRBD2. V dropped 4 bases and J dropped 5; count of bases not matched to a gene: 12. Per germline, CDR1 SGHRS and CDR2 YFSETQ. CDR3 length equals 17 residues. CDR3 DNA: TGCGCCAGCAGCCCAGAATGGCTAGCGGGAGGTGGAGATACGCAGTATTTT. Translation gives CASSPEWLAGGGDTQYF. Filled out from reference TRBV5-1 and TRBJ2-3, the complete variable domain reads KAGVTQTPRYLIKTRGQQVTLSCSPISGHRSVSWYQQTPGQGLQFLFEYFSETQRNKGNFPGRFSGRQFSNSRSEMNVSTLELGDSALYLCASSPEWLAGGGDTQYFGPGTRLTVL.

V and J are TRBV20-1 and TRBJ1-3; no clear D. This CDR3 is built from 11 residues. Trimming pared 6 bases from V and 5 bases from J, leaving 8 bases between. Germline CDR1 and CDR2: DFQATT and SNEGSKA (reference sequence). In DNA form, the CDR3 reads TGCAGTGCCAATAGGAGAAACACCATATATTTT. Translating gives CSANRRNTIYF.